This T cell receptor (beta chain) was identified during a study of PD-L1 blockade in urothelial cancer. Sequencing used immunoSEQ multiplex PCR; TCRdb keeps in-frame clones, though not all of them. The table shows 45,000 to 60,000 clones, with 70% to 90% occurring only once. This CDR3 region has 14 residues. Trimming removed 0 bases at V and 3 bases at J, with 8 bases between. The germline V gene encodes CDR1 SGHDT and CDR2 YYEEEE. The clonotype was recovered from a man aged 55 to 70 with urothelial cancer. Source: PBMCs, taken around atezolizumab (anti-PD-L1) treatment. V and J are TRBV5-6 and TRBJ2-3, with D tentatively TRBD1 (6 bases). The CDR3 region is CASSLARGTDTQYF. The CDR3 DNA follows: TGTGCCAGCAGCTTGGCAAGGGGGACAGATACGCAGTATTTT.